This is a list of T cell receptor beta chains from one sample in a study of T cells in Graves' hyperthyroidism and ophthalmopathy. Each CDR3 protein gets one entry after TCRdb re-called the multiplex PCR reads with MiXCR. This sample has hundreds of thousands of distinct CDR3 sequences, with 12% to 15% found just once. Sample: blood. All receptors come from a woman younger than 35 with Graves' hyperthyroidism. Both conserved end residues are part of each CDR3. The D gene is left open where the match is weak. Size is stated for part of the rows, as once, few or many counts, or as a class when the clone is expanded.

v_gene,d_gene,abundance,j_gene,CDR3nt,CDR3aa
TRBV20-1,TRBD1,once,TRBJ2-7,TGCAGTGCTTGGCCGGGACAGGCGCCTGAGCAGTACTTC,CSAWPGQAPEQYF
TRBV11-2,.,many,TRBJ2-1,TGTGCCAGCAACCTACTAGTGAATGAGCAGTTCTTC,CASNLLVNEQFF
TRBV27,.,once,TRBJ1-1,TGTGCCAGCAGTTACTTTCGCTCGAACACTGAAGCTTTCTTT,CASSYFRSNTEAFF
TRBV7-3,.,many,TRBJ2-3,TGTGCCAGCAGCTTAAAAAGGCCCATTGCGGGGACAGATACGCAGTATTTT,CASSLKRPIAGTDTQYF
TRBV28,.,many,TRBJ2-7,TGTGCCAGCAACCTGGGAGACGAGCAGTACTTC,CASNLGDEQYF
TRBV30,TRBD2,many,TRBJ2-1,TGTGCCTGGAGTCCCTACGGACTAGCGTTGTACAATGAGCAGTTCTTC,CAWSPYGLALYNEQFF
TRBV9,TRBD1,many,TRBJ1-3,TGTGCCAGCAGCCCGGGGACAGACTCTGGAAACACCATATATTTT,CASSPGTDSGNTIYF
TRBV7-9,.,.,TRBJ1-2,TGTGCCAGCAGCTTAGAATCTGGGGGGGCCTATGGCTACACCTTC,CASSLESGGAYGYTF
TRBV9,.,once,TRBJ1-4,TGTGCCAGCAGCGTAAAAGGGGAGGCAACTAATGAAAAACTGTTTTTT,CASSVKGEATNEKLFF
TRBV27,TRBD2,.,TRBJ2-7,TGTGCCAGCAGTTTATGGGGTAGCGGGGGCTACGAGCAGTACTTC,CASSLWGSGGYEQYF
TRBV19,TRBD1,few,TRBJ2-7,TGTGCCAGTAGTGCTAATCAGGGGGCTTACGTCTACGAGCAGTACTTC,CASSANQGAYVYEQYF
TRBV20-1,TRBD2,many,TRBJ2-1,TGCAGTGCTAGAGATAGGGAGGGGAGGGACAATGAGCAGTTCTTC,CSARDREGRDNEQFF
TRBV7-2,.,.,TRBJ2-2,TGTGCCAGCAGCTGGATCGACAGCAGCACCGGGGAGCTGTTTTTT,CASSWIDSSTGELFF
TRBV6-1,TRBD1,many,TRBJ2-7,TGTGCCAGCAGTTACCTGGGACAGTCCGACGAGCAGTACTTC,CASSYLGQSDEQYF
TRBV7-2,TRBD2,many,TRBJ2-7,TGTGCCAGCAGCTTAGGACTAGCGGGAGGGCCCTACGAGCAGTACTTC,CASSLGLAGGPYEQYF
TRBV24-1,TRBD1,many,TRBJ2-1,TGTGCCACCAGTGAGTCTCCCGGGACAGGGTCCTACAATGAGCAGTTCTTC,CATSESPGTGSYNEQFF
TRBV28,TRBD2,few,TRBJ2-7,TGTGCCAGCAGTTTAGTCTGGCGGGGGTCCGGCGAGCAGTACTTC,CASSLVWRGSGEQYF
TRBV29-1,TRBD2,.,TRBJ2-1,TGCAGCGTTGAACTCGGTCTAGCGGGAGGGAGGCCCTACAATGAGCAGTTCTTC,CSVELGLAGGRPYNEQFF
TRBV4-1,.,many,TRBJ2-5,TGCGCCAGCAGCCAAGGCAGGTTGGAGACCCAGTACTTC,CASSQGRLETQYF
TRBV12-3/TRBV12-4,.,many,TRBJ1-1,TGTGCCAGCAGGTCGACAGTTAACACTGAAGCTTTCTTT,CASRSTVNTEAFF
TRBV3-1,TRBD2,many,TRBJ2-3,TGTGTCAGCAGCCAGCCCGGGACTAGCGATTCAGATACGCAGTATTTT,CVSSQPGTSDSDTQYF
TRBV11-1,.,many,TRBJ2-5,TGTGCCAGCAGCCACGGTCCTGGGCGAGAGACCCAGTACTTC,CASSHGPGRETQYF
TRBV3-1,.,many,TRBJ2-7,TGTGCCAGCAGCCAAGAGGCATTCCCCTCTTACGAGCAGTACTTC,CASSQEAFPSYEQYF
TRBV7-9,.,.,TRBJ2-7,TGTGCCAGCAGCCGAGCAGCGGGTCTCAACGAGCAGTACTTC,CASSRAAGLNEQYF
TRBV10-3,.,.,TRBJ2-1,TGTGCCATCAGTGAAAACAGGGTAGGGTATCGGTTCTTC,CAISENRVGYRFF
TRBV10-3,.,few,TRBJ2-7,TGTGCCATCAGTGAGACGCAGGGGTCTGGTTACGAGCAGTACTTC,CAISETQGSGYEQYF
TRBV7-9,.,many,TRBJ2-6,TGTGCCAGCAGGGTCTCTGGGGCCAACGTCCTGACTTTC,CASRVSGANVLTF
TRBV7-9,TRBD2,few,TRBJ2-5,TGTGCCAGCAGCTTTACTAGCGGGAGCGAGACCCAGTACTTC,CASSFTSGSETQYF
TRBV12-3/TRBV12-4,.,many,TRBJ2-1,TGTGCCAGCACCACATGGGGAAAGCAGTTCTTC,CASTTWGKQFF
TRBV20-1,.,many,TRBJ2-1,TGCAGTGCTAGGGTTCCTAGCGCTAGCTCCTACAATGAGCAGTTCTTC,CSARVPSASSYNEQFF
TRBV6-1,.,.,TRBJ1-1,TGTGCCAGCAGCCTGGACAGCCAAGGCATTGAAGCTTTCTTT,CASSLDSQGIEAFF
TRBV11-2,.,many,TRBJ1-1,TGTGCCAGCAGCTTAGATAGGGTGAATGGAGCTTTCTTT,CASSLDRVNGAFF
TRBV6-2/TRBV6-3,TRBD1,.,TRBJ2-1,TGTGCCAGCAGCCGTGGGGACCCCTCAGGGGGGCAGTTCTTC,CASSRGDPSGGQFF
TRBV30,.,many,TRBJ2-7,TGTGCCTGGAGTGTAAACAGGCCCAGCTACGAGCAGTACTTC,CAWSVNRPSYEQYF
TRBV30,.,once,TRBJ2-1,TGTGCCTGGAGGGACATGGGGCGCTCCTACAATGAGCAGTTCTTC,CAWRDMGRSYNEQFF
TRBV2,TRBD2,many,TRBJ2-7,TGTGCCAGCAGCGACCCGGGACTAGCGGGAGGTTTGATCCCCTACGAGCAGTACTTC,CASSDPGLAGGLIPYEQYF
TRBV2,.,few,TRBJ1-5,TGTGCCAGCAGTGCCGGACGGACTGTAAGCAATCAGCCCCAGCATTTT,CASSAGRTVSNQPQHF
TRBV27,.,.,TRBJ2-3,TGTGCCAGCAGTTTATCCCCACTAGCAGATTTCAGGGGCACAGATACGCAGTATTTT,CASSLSPLADFRGTDTQYF
TRBV7-9,.,.,TRBJ1-2,TGTGCCAGCAGCTTAGCGTCATTTCACACCTTC,CASSLASFHTF
TRBV10-3,.,.,TRBJ1-1,TGTGCCATCAGTGGACTTGGGTGGGTACCCATGAACACTGAAGCTTTCTTT,CAISGLGWVPMNTEAFF
TRBV20-1,TRBD1,many,TRBJ2-7,TGCAGTGCTACCAGGACAGGGGCGGGGGAGCAGTACTTC,CSATRTGAGEQYF
TRBV28,TRBD1,.,TRBJ2-5,TGTGCCAGCAGCTTATTTCAGGGGGTCGCGGAAGAGACCCAGTACTTC,CASSLFQGVAEETQYF
TRBV11-2,.,.,TRBJ2-1,TGTGCCAGCAGCCAAGAATTTGGGAGCAATGAGCAGTTCTTC,CASSQEFGSNEQFF
TRBV20-1,.,.,TRBJ2-5,TGCAGTGCGCGGGACGGACAACAAGAGACCCAGTACTTC,CSARDGQQETQYF
TRBV7-2,.,.,TRBJ1-5,TGTGCCAGCAGCCGTTACACCTATAGCAATCAGCCCCAGCATTTT,CASSRYTYSNQPQHF
TRBV10-2,.,few,TRBJ1-1,TGCGCCAGCAAGGGTACCACGAACACTGAAGCTTTCTTT,CASKGTTNTEAFF
TRBV20-1,.,.,TRBJ1-1,TGCAGCCTAAATAGGGGGAACACTGAAGCTTTCTTT,CSLNRGNTEAFF
TRBV24-1,TRBD2,.,TRBJ2-3,TGTGCCACCAGTGATACTCGGACTAGATTGAGTGATACGCAGTATTTT,CATSDTRTRLSDTQYF
TRBV6-5,TRBD1,.,TRBJ1-1,TGTGCCAGCAGTTACAAGCGGGGAGGGACAGCCATGAACACTGAAGCTTTCTTT,CASSYKRGGTAMNTEAFF
TRBV7-9,.,many,TRBJ2-3,TGTGCCAGCAGCTCAGCTCACGATACGCAGTATTTT,CASSSAHDTQYF
TRBV3-1,TRBD1,many,TRBJ1-1,TGTGCCAGCAGAGGACAGGGGGCGCCTGGGAACACTGAAGCTTTCTTT,CASRGQGAPGNTEAFF
TRBV12-3/TRBV12-4,TRBD2,.,TRBJ2-1,TGTGCCAGCAGTTTTCGGGGACTAGCGTACAATGAGCAGTTCTTC,CASSFRGLAYNEQFF